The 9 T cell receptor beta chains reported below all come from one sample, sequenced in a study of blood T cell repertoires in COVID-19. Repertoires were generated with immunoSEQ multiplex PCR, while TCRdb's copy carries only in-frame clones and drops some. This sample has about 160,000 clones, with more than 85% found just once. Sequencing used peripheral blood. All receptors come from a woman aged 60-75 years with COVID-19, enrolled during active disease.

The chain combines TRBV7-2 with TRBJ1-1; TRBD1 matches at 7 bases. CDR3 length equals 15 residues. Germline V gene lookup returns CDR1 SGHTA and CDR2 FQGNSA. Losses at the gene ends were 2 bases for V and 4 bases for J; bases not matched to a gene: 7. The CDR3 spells CASSLLTGLTTEAFF. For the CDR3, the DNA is TGTGCCAGCAGCTTACTGACAGGGCTGACCACTGAAGCTTTCTTT.

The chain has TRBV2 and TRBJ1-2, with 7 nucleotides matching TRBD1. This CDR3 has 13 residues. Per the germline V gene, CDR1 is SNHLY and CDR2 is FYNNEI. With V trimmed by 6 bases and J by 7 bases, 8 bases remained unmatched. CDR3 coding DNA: TGTGCCAGCAGAGCAGGGGGACCGGGTGGCTACACCTTC. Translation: CASRAGGPGGYTF.

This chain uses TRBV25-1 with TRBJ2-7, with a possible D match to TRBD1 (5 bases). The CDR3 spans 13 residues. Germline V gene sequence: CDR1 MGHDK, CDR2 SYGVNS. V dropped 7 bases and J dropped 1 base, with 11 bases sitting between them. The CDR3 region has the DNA TGTGCCAGCAATGGAACAGGTTCCTACGAGCAGTACTTC. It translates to CASNGTGSYEQYF.

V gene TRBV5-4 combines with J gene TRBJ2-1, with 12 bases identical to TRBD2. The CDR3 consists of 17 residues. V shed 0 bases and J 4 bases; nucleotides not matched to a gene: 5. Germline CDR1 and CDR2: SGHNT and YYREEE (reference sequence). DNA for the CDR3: TGTGCCAGCAGCTTGGTTGGACTAGCGGGGAAATACAATGAGCAGTTCTTC. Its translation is CASSLVGLAGKYNEQFF.

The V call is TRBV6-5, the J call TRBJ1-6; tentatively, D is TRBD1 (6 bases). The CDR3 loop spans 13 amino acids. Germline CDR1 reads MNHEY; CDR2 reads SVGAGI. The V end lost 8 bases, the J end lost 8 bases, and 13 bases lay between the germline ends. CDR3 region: CASSRDKHSPLHF. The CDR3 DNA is TGTGCCAGCTCCCGGGACAAACATTCACCCCTCCACTTT.

CDR3 amino acids: CATGFPGQPQHF. The CDR3 coding sequence is TGTGCCACAGGGTTTCCAGGTCAGCCCCAGCATTTT. V gene TRBV3-1 (or the pseudogene TRBV3-2) combines with J gene TRBJ1-5; D may be TRBD1 (5 bases). This CDR3 is built from 12 residues. With 10 bases removed from V and 6 bases from J, the gap between germline ends came to 13 bases. Germline V gives CDR1 LGHDT, CDR2 YNNKEL (reference sequence).

The chain's CDR3 is CATSDRVGSKDTQYF. DNA of the CDR3: TGTGCCACCAGTGACAGGGTTGGATCGAAAGATACGCAGTATTTT. The gene calls are TRBV24-1 and TRBJ2-3; D might be TRBD1 (5 bases). Germline V gene sequence: CDR1 KGHDR, CDR2 SFDVKD. V lost 4 bases and J lost 5, with 15 bases in between. The CDR3 has 15 amino acids.

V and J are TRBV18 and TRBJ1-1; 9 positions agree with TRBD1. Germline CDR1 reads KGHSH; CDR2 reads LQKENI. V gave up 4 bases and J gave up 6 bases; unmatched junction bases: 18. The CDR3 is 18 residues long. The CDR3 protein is CASSHSPYRTGEIAEAFF. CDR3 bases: TGTGCCAGCTCACACAGTCCCTACAGGACAGGGGAAATCGCTGAAGCTTTCTTT.

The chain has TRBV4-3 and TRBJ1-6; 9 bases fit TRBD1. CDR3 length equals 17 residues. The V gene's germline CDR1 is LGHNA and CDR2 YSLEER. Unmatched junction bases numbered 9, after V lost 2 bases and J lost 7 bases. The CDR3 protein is CASSQSTSDRGNSPLHF. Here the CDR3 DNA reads TGCGCCAGCAGCCAATCCACCTCGGACAGGGGAAATTCACCCCTCCACTTT.